This T cell receptor (beta chain) was identified during a study of cytomegalovirus exposure and HLA in healthy donors. Whole-study findings and limits: Earlier analysis looked at TCR beta V segments, and most were productive about 90% or about 30% of the time.

CDR1 is SGHVS, CDR2 FQNEAQ, per germline. With 5 bases removed from V and 2 bases from J, the gap between germline ends came to 10 bases. The CDR3 is 13 amino acids. As concerns this clone: No antigen is known for it.

The PCR was carried out with 60 Vbeta primers and 13 Jbeta primers. TCRdb's table, derived via immunoSEQ multiplex PCR, lists solely in-frame clones and lacks some. The top ten hold 1.5% to 2% of the sample, which has about 83,000 clones, more than 80% seen once. V usage is TRBV7-8 and J usage is TRBJ2-7; a possible D gene is TRBD2 (5 bases). The sample taken for sequencing was PBMCs. The sequence derives from a woman aged 25 to 39 in good health and CMV-seronegative. CDR3 in amino acids: CASSRRETYEQYF. CDR3 DNA sequence: TGTGCCAGCAGCAGAAGGGAGACCTACGAGCAGTACTTC. Full variable domain (outside the CDR3, taken from reference TRBV7-8 and TRBJ2-7): GAGVSQSPRYKVAKRGQDVALRCDPISGHVSLFWYQQALGQGPEFLTYFQNEAQLDKSGLPSDRFFAERPEGSVSTLKIQRTQQEDSAVYLCASSRRETYEQYFGPGTRLTVT.